This paragraph reports one T cell receptor beta chain. The antigen is undetermined. V was shortened by 0 bases and J by 8 bases, with 9 bases between the two germline ends. Germline V gene lookup returns CDR1 SGDLS and CDR2 YYNGEE. The CDR3 has 14 residues. PCR involved 60 Vbeta and 13 Jbeta primers. Data came from immunoSEQ multiplex PCR; TCRdb stores just in-frame clones and leaves some out. The sample includes 150,000 to 200,000 clones, around 88% of them seen just once. This entry comes from a study of cytomegalovirus exposure and HLA in healthy donors. The study, taken as a whole, reports: Later on, an analysis found that several of the most significant clusters appeared to be linked to common viral pathogens, which included parvovirus B19. Information on immune exposure was restricted to one variable (CMV serostatus). TCR beta chain V- and J-gene trimming was linked, in a later analysis, to a missense variant in DCLRE1C. In presence/absence analyses, roughly uniform sequencing depth across donors was assumed.

This rearrangement joins TRBV9 to TRBJ1-6; D gene uncertain. This clonotype was obtained from a woman aged 25 to 39 in good health and CMV-seronegative. The sample taken for sequencing was PBMCs. DNA of the CDR3: TGTGCCAGCAGCGTAGCTGGCAGTTATTCACCCCTCCACTTT. It encodes CASSVAGSYSPLHF. Full variable domain (rest looked up from reference TRBV9 and TRBJ1-6): DSGVTQTPKHLITATGQRVTLRCSPRSGDLSVYWYQQSLDQGLQFLIQYYNGEERAKGNILERFSAQQFPDLHSELNLSSLELGDSALYFCASSVAGSYSPLHFGNGTRLTVT.